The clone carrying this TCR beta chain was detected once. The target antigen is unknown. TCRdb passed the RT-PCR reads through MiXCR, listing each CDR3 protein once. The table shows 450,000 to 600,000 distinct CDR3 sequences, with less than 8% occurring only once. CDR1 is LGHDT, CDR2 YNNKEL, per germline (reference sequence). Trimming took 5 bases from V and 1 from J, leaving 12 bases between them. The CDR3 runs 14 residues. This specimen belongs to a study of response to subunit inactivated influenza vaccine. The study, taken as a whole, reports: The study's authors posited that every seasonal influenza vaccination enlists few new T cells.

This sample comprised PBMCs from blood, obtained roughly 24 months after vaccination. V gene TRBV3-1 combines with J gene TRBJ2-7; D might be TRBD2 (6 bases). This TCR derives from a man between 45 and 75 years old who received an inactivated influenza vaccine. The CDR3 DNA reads TGTGCCAGCAGCAAGTGGCGGGAATCCTACGAGCAGTACTTC. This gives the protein CASSKWRESYEQYF.